Following are 27 T cell receptor beta chains from one sample sequenced in a study of a mutant IDH1 vaccine in newly diagnosed glioma. No antigen has been identified for these receptors. Time point here: week 47, end of study. Mutant IDH1 20-mer peptide, at 300 ug, made up each vaccine dose, with topical imiquimod. TCRdb keeps only in-frame clones here, not all; method: immunoSEQ multiplex PCR. The data show under 40,000 clones, with 84% seen just once and around 29% held by the top ten. The specimen comprised PBMCs, sampled from a glioma patient whose treatment included an IDH1 peptide vaccine. These TCRs come from a man aged 25-45 years with glioma.

The V call is TRBV27, the J call TRBJ1-3; perhaps TRBD1 as D (6 bases). This CDR3 region has 15 residues. CDR1 MNHEY and CDR2 SMNVEV come from the germline V gene (reference sequence). V was cut by 9 bases and J by 4 bases, with 19 bases left in between. The CDR3 loop reads CARSYHRVPGNTIYF. In DNA, the CDR3 is TGTGCCAGATCTTATCACAGGGTCCCCGGAAACACCATATATTTT.

The chain has TRBV30 and TRBJ1-3; maybe TRBD1 (5 bases). The CDR3 is made up of 15 amino acids. Germline V gene lookup returns CDR1 GTSNPN and CDR2 SVGIG (reference sequence). With 0 bases removed from V and 0 bases from J, the gap between germline ends came to 9 bases. CDR3 DNA sequence: TGTGCCTGGAGTGTACCGGGGGGCTCTGGAAACACCATATATTTT. It codes for CAWSVPGGSGNTIYF.

V usage is TRBV6-1 and J usage is TRBJ1-5; D is possibly TRBD1 (6 bases). Trimming pared 3 bases from V and 4 bases from J, leaving 22 bases between. CDR1 is MNHNS and CDR2 is SASEGT in the germline V gene. CDR3 length equals 18 residues. The CDR3 reads CASSEWRGAYRANQPQHF. In DNA form, the CDR3 reads TGTGCCAGCAGTGAGTGGCGAGGGGCATACAGGGCTAATCAGCCCCAGCATTTT.

V is TRBV5-1 and J is TRBJ1-2, with a possible D match to TRBD1 (6 bases). Trimming removed 4 bases from V and 2 bases from J, with 12 bases in between. Germline lookup yields CDR1 SGHRS and CDR2 YFSETQ. The CDR3 is 14 amino acids. The CDR3 bases are TGCGCCAGCAGCCCTCCCGACAGGAACTATGGCTACACCTTC. This translates into CASSPPDRNYGYTF.

The chain links TRBV30 to TRBJ2-4; D is perhaps TRBD1 (5 bases). The CDR3 spans 16 residues. The germline gives CDR1 GTSNPN, CDR2 SVGIG (reference sequence). With 1 base removed from V and 0 bases from J, the gap between germline ends came to 13 bases. The DNA for the CDR3 is TGTGCCTGGAGTGGGGGCTGGCCCGTAGCCAAAAACATTCAGTACTTC. The encoded protein is CAWSGGWPVAKNIQYF.

The genes are TRBV5-1 and TRBJ2-7; 9 bases fit TRBD2. Looked up from germline, CDR1 is SGHRS and CDR2 is YFSETQ. J lost 2 bases, V lost 4 bases, and 7 bases had no gene match. The CDR3 is 15 residues long. As DNA, the CDR3 is TGCGCCAGCAGCCCTCGGGCGGGAGGGCCCTACGAGCAGTACTTC. Translated: CASSPRAGGPYEQYF.

The rearrangement uses TRBV4-3 and TRBJ1-2; D possibly corresponds to TRBD1 (6 bases). CDR1 and CDR2 (germline): LGHNA, YSLEER. The CDR3 is made up of 14 amino acids. The germline V and J ends were trimmed by 4 bases and 1 base, with 10 bases remaining between them. The CDR3 nucleotides read TGCGCCAGCAGCCGGGAGGACAGTAACTATGGCTACACCTTC. Translated, it gives CASSREDSNYGYTF.

This chain links TRBV18 with TRBJ1-6, with D possibly TRBD1 on 5 matching bases. The CDR3 runs 13 residues. Germline V gene lookup returns CDR1 KGHSH and CDR2 LQKENI. V gave up 6 bases and J gave up 9 bases, with 12 bases separating them. DNA for the CDR3: TGTGCCAGCTCCCTTGGGGGGATTTCACCCCTCCACTTT. This codes for CASSLGGISPLHF.

The table lists this clone with a few counts. The chain is built from TRBV19 and TRBJ1-1; D remains ambiguous. Per germline, CDR1 LNHDA and CDR2 SQIVND (reference sequence). The CDR3 has 13 residues. Trimming shortened V by 5 bases and J by 3 bases, and 10 bases separated the two germline ends. The DNA of the CDR3 is TGTGCCAGTAGTTTCTTAGGTGACACTGAAGCTTTCTTT. Translated: CASSFLGDTEAFF.

V usage is TRBV5-4 and J usage is TRBJ2-2; either TRBD1 or TRBD2 may supply D (5 bases each). CDR1 and CDR2 from the germline V gene are SGHNT and YYREEE (reference sequence). This CDR3 has 15 amino acids. V lost 4 bases, J lost 4 bases, and 14 bases lay in between. The CDR3 protein is CASSLWDVSTGELFF. CDR3 DNA: TGTGCCAGCAGCCTCTGGGACGTAAGCACCGGGGAGCTGTTTTTT.

The chain joins TRBV5-4 to TRBJ1-1; D might be TRBD1 (5 bases). CDR3 size: 15 residues. Germline V gives CDR1 SGHNT, CDR2 YYREEE (reference sequence). V was shortened by 4 bases and J by 3 bases, with 16 bases between the two germline ends. The CDR3 loop reads CASSKTQSGDTEAFF. The CDR3 DNA follows: TGTGCCAGCAGCAAGACACAGTCGGGGGACACTGAAGCTTTCTTT.

This clone was observed a handful of times. The sample has other DNA sequences that encode this CDR3 too. Here the CDR3 reads CASSLLNEKLFF. The CDR3, as DNA: TGTGCCAGCAGCTTACTGAATGAAAAACTGTTTTTT. The chain has TRBV5-6 and TRBJ1-4; unclear D gene. This CDR3 has 12 amino acids. CDR1 and CDR2 from the germline V gene are SGHDT and YYEEEE. Trimming removed 2 bases at V and 5 bases at J, with 4 bases between.

This chain joins TRBV2 and TRBJ1-1, with D unresolved. The CDR3 totals 16 residues. V lost 6 bases and J lost 2, with 19 bases in between. Germline assignment: CDR1 SNHLY and CDR2 FYNNEI. DNA for the CDR3: TGTGCCAGCAGGACTAGCGGTATCATCCAAAACACTGAAGCTTTCTTT. The encoded protein is CASRTSGIIQNTEAFF.

The chain links TRBV19 to TRBJ2-5, with 7 positions matching TRBD2. Germline-derived CDR1 and CDR2 are LNHDA and SQIVND (reference sequence). V lost 3 bases to trimming and J lost 5 bases; unmatched junction nucleotides: 6. CDR3 length: 14 amino acids. The chain's CDR3 is CASSMRGRLETQYF. Here the CDR3 DNA reads TGTGCCAGTAGTATGCGGGGGAGGCTGGAGACCCAGTACTTC.

The CDR3 nucleotides are TGTGCCAGCAGCCTTGGGACGGTACCCCAGTACTTC. Its translation: CASSLGTVPQYF. The chain carries TRBV5-6 and TRBJ2-5; D tentatively fits TRBD1 or TRBD2 (5 bases each). V shed 4 bases and J shed 9 bases, with 13 bases lying between them. The length of the CDR3 is 12 residues. Germline V gene lookup returns CDR1 SGHDT and CDR2 YYEEEE.

This chain uses TRBV12-5 with TRBJ1-5, with no clear D. V was cut by 1 base and J by 6 bases, with 7 bases left in between. CDR1 and CDR2 (germline): LGHNT, FRNRAP. The CDR3 has 13 amino acids. In DNA form, the CDR3 reads TGTGCTAGTGGTTTGGAGGTAGGTCAGCCCCAGCATTTT. It specifies CASGLEVGQPQHF.

J is TRBJ2-5 and V is TRBV19; tentative D call: TRBD1 (6 bases). Looked up from germline, CDR1 is LNHDA and CDR2 is SQIVND (reference sequence). The germline V and J ends were trimmed by 2 bases and 5 bases, with 18 bases remaining between them. The CDR3 contains 16 residues. The CDR3 reads CASSISAGDIMETQYF. The CDR3 coding sequence is TGTGCCAGTAGTATATCGGCAGGGGACATCATGGAGACCCAGTACTTC.

The chain has TRBV29-1 and TRBJ2-7; D may be TRBD2 (5 bases). V was trimmed by 3 bases and J by 2 bases, leaving 17 bases between them. The CDR3 extends over 15 amino acids. Looked up from germline, CDR1 is SQVTM and CDR2 is ANQGSEA. CDR3 residues: CSVEAQRGIPYEQYF. In nucleotides, the CDR3 is TGCAGCGTTGAGGCTCAGCGAGGGATACCCTACGAGCAGTACTTC.

This chain connects TRBV4-1 to TRBJ2-1, with 8 bases lining up with TRBD2. CDR3 length: 15 amino acids. Trimming removed 1 base from V and 1 base from J; junction bases left unmatched: 0. The germline V gene encodes CDR1 MGHRA and CDR2 YSYEKL. The CDR3 nucleotides are TGCGCCAGCAGCCAAGCGGGGGGGTCCTACAATGAGCAGTTCTTC. As protein: CASSQAGGSYNEQFF.

The chain employs TRBV4-1 and TRBJ1-4; D not resolved. V shed 2 bases and J shed 8 bases, with 12 bases lying between them. The CDR3 has 14 residues. The germline gives CDR1 MGHRA, CDR2 YSYEKL. The DNA of the CDR3 is TGCGCCAGCAGCCAACAAATCCTGGAAGAAAAACTGTTTTTT. It codes for CASSQQILEEKLFF.

The chain joins TRBV6-1 to TRBJ1-4; perhaps TRBD1 as D (5 bases). Germline V gene sequence: CDR1 MNHNS, CDR2 SASEGT. CDR3 length: 15 amino acids. The germline V and J ends were trimmed by 1 base and 3 bases, with 9 bases remaining between them. CDR3 sequence reads: CASSEVGLANEKLFF. In nucleotides, the CDR3 is TGTGCCAGCAGTGAAGTGGGGCTTGCTAATGAAAAACTGTTTTTT.

The chain combines TRBV6-1 with TRBJ1-2; 8 bases agree with TRBD1. This CDR3 is built from 13 residues. J gave up 4 bases and V 4 bases, and 2 bases lay outside the gene matches. Germline CDR1 reads MNHNS; CDR2 reads SASEGT. This CDR3 reads CASSGTGTYGYTF. CDR3 nucleotides: TGTGCCAGCAGTGGGACAGGGACCTATGGCTACACCTTC.

This chain connects TRBV4-1 to TRBJ2-5; D unclear. The CDR3 extends over 13 amino acids. The V end lost 6 bases, the J end lost 2 bases, and 10 bases lay between the germline ends. Looked up from germline, CDR1 is MGHRA and CDR2 is YSYEKL. The CDR3 loop reads CASSLGPQETQYF. DNA of the CDR3: TGCGCCAGCAGTCTCGGACCGCAAGAGACCCAGTACTTC.

CDR3: CATSRDRGYTGELFF. The CDR3 DNA follows: TGTGCCACCAGCAGGGACAGGGGGTACACCGGGGAGCTGTTTTTT. The rearrangement links TRBV15 to TRBJ2-2; 10 bases align to TRBD1. Germline loops: CDR1 LNHNV, CDR2 YYDKDF (reference sequence). There are 15 residues in the CDR3. V lost 3 bases and J lost 3; bases outside the gene matches: 1.

This chain connects TRBV7-6 to TRBJ2-2; 7 positions agree with TRBD1. The CDR3 is 17 amino acids. V lost 5 bases and J lost 2; bases outside the gene matches: 11. CDR1 is SGHVS, CDR2 FNYEAQ, per germline. CDR3 bases: TGTGCCAGCAGCCGAAACTCGGGGACAGCTAACACCGGGGAGCTGTTTTTT. Translating it yields CASSRNSGTANTGELFF.

Only one count was recorded for this clone. This chain uses TRBV2 with TRBJ2-1, with TRBD2 matching 10 bases. This CDR3 is built from 16 residues. CDR1 and CDR2 from the germline V gene are SNHLY and FYNNEI. The ends lost 2 bases at V and 4 bases at J; junction bases unmatched: 5. DNA for the CDR3: TGTGCCAGCAGTGAATTACTAGCGGGATCTTACAATGAGCAGTTCTTC. It encodes CASSELLAGSYNEQFF.

J is TRBJ1-1 and V is TRBV18; D is ambiguous. The length of the CDR3 is 14 residues. The germline CDR1 and CDR2 sequences are KGHSH and LQKENI. The V gene lost 0 bases and the J gene lost 0 bases, with 5 bases spanning the gap. The CDR3 sequence is CASSPPKMNTEAFF. CDR3 sequence (DNA): TGTGCCAGCTCACCACCGAAGATGAACACTGAAGCTTTCTTT.